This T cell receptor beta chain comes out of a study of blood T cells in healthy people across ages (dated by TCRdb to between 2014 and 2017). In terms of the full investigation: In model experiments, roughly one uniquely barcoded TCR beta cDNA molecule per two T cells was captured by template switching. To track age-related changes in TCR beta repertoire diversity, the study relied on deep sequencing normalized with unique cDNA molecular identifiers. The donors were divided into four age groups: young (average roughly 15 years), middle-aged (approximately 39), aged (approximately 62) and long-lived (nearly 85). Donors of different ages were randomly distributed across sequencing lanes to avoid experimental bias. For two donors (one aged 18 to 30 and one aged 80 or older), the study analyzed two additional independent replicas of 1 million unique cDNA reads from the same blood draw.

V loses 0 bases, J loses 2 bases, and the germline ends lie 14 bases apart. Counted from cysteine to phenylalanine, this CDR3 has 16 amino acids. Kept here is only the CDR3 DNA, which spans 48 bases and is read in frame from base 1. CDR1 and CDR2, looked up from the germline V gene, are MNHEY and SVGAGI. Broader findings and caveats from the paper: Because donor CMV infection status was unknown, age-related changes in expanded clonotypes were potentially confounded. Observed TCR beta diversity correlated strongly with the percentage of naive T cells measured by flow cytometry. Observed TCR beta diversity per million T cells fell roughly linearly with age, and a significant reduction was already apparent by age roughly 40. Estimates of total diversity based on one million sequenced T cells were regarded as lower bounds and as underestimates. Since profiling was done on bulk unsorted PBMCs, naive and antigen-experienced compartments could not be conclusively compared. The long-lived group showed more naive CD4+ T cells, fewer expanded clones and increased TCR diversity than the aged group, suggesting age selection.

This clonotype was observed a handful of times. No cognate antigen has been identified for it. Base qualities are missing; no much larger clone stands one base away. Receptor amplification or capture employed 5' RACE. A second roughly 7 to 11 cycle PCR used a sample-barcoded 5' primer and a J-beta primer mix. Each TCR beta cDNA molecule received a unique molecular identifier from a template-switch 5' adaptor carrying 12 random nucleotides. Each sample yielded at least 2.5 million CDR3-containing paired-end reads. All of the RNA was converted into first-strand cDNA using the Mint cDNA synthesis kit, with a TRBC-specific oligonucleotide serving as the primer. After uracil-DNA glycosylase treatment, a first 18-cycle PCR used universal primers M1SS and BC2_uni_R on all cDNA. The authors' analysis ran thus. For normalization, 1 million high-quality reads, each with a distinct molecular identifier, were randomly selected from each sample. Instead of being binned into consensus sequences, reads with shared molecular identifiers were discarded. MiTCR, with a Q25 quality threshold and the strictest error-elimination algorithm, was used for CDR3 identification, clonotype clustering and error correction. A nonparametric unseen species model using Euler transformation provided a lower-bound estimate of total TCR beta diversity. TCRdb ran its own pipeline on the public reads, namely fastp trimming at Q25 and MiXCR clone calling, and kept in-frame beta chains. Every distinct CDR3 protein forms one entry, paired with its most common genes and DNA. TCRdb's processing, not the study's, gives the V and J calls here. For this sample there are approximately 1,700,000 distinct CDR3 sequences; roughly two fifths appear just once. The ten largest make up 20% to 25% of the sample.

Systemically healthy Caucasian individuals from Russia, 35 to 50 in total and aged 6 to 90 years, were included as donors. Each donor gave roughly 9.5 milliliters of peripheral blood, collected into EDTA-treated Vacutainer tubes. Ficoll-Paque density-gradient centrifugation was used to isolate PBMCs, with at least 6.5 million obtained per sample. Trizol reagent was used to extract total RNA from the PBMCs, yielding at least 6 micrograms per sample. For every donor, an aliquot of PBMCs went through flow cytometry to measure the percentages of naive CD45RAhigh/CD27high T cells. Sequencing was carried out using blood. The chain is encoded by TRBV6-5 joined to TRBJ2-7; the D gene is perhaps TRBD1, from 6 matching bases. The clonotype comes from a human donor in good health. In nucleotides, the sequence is TGTGCCAGCAGTTACTCGAAGGGGGAATTCCCCTACGAGCAGTACTTC. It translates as CASSYSKGEFPYEQYF.